This TCR beta chain was sequenced for a study of T cell repertoires in cytomegalovirus infection. Study-level points and caveats: In two of eight donors, the top clonotype was HLA-C-restricted CMV-specific.

In regard to this clonotype: The antigen remains undetermined.

The germline V gene has CDR1 MGHRA and CDR2 YSYEKL. The V gene lost 1 base and the J gene lost 0 bases, with 6 bases spanning the gap. This CDR3 is 14 amino acids long. TCRdb reprocessed the reads via MiXCR and lists one record per CDR3 protein. The sample has hundreds of thousands of distinct CDR3 sequences, roughly 26% seen once. What was sequenced was CD8+ T cells from PBMCs. This clonotype was sampled from a human donor in good health (CMV status not recorded). Some clones in this sample may be carry-over from other donors' samples. The V and J genes are TRBV4-1 and TRBJ1-1; unclear D gene. The CDR3 loop reads CASSQGSVNTEAFF. DNA for the CDR3: TGCGCCAGCAGCCAAGGAAGCGTGAACACTGAAGCTTTCTTT.